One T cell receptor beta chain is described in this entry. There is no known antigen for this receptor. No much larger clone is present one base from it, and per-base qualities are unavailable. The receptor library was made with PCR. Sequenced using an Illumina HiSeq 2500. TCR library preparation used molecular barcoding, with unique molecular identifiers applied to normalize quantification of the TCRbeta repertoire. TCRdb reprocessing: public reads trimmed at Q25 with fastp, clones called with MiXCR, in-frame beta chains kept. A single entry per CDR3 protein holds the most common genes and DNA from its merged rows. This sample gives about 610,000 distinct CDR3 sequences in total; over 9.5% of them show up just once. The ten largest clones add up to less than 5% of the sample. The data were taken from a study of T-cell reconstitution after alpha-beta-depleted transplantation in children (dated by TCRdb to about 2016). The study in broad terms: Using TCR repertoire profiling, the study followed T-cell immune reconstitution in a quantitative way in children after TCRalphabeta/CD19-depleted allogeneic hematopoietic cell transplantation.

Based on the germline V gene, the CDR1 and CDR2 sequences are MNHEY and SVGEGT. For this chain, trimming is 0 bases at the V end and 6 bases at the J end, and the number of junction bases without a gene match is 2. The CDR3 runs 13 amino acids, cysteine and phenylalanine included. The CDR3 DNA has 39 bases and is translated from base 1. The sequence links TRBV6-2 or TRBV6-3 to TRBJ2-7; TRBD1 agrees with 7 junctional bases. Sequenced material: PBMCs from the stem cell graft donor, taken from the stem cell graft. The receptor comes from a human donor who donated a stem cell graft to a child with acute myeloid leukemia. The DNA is TGTGCCAGCAGTTACTCTTACAGGGGCGAGCAGTACTTC. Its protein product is CASSYSYRGEQYF.